The 4 T cell receptor beta chains listed next were all sequenced from one sample in a study of control samples from healthy donors and cancer patients. Using immunoSEQ multiplex PCR, the repertoire was profiled, and TCRdb retains in-frame clones only, with some absent. Of some 87,000 clones listed, more than 65% were seen once; the top ten hold 9.5% to 13%. The sample consisted of PBMCs. The source is a man in his fifties or sixties with head and neck cancer.

V usage is TRBV18 and J usage is TRBJ2-3; 14 bases are shared with TRBD2. The CDR3 is 17 residues long. The V segment lost 6 bases and the J segment 4 bases; nucleotides outside the gene matches: 9. The germline V gene encodes CDR1 KGHSH and CDR2 LQKENI. CDR3 residues: CASSSAGTSGRADTQYF. In DNA, the CDR3 is TGTGCCAGCTCCTCGGCAGGGACTAGCGGGAGAGCAGATACGCAGTATTTT.

The chain employs TRBV2 and TRBJ2-3, with 10 bases aligning to TRBD2. The trim removed 8 bases at V and 7 bases at J, leaving 9 bases unmatched. There are 14 residues in the CDR3. The germline CDR1 and CDR2 sequences are SNHLY and FYNNEI. The CDR3 is CASGLAGVVYTQYF. CDR3 sequence (DNA): TGTGCCAGCGGCCTAGCGGGAGTTGTATATACGCAGTATTTT.

CDR3: CASSTSYEQYF. Written as DNA, the CDR3 is TGTGCCTCCTCCACTTCCTACGAGCAGTACTTC. This sequence joins TRBV10-3 and TRBJ2-7, with D unclear. V lost 11 bases to trimming and J lost 1 base, with 9 bases between them. The CDR3 has 11 amino acids. Per the germline V gene, CDR1 is ENHRY and CDR2 is SYGVKD.

The chain employs TRBV5-1 and TRBJ2-1; 9 bases are shared with TRBD2. V lost 4 bases and J lost 9; bases outside the gene matches: 14. The CDR3 length is 16 residues. Germline V gene data show CDR1 as SGHRS and CDR2 as YFSETQ. The CDR3 region is CASSPSASGIVGEQFF. The CDR3 DNA reads TGCGCCAGCAGCCCCTCGGCTAGCGGGATAGTAGGTGAGCAGTTCTTC.